Below are 12 T cell receptor beta chains sequenced from a single sample in a study of T cells after yellow fever vaccination. Via MiXCR, TCRdb re-called the 5' RACE reads, giving one row per CDR3 protein. The repertoire consists of hundreds of thousands of distinct CDR3 sequences, with over 8% occurring once and the leading ten covering about a sixth. Sequencing used PBMCs, obtained on the day of the first yellow fever vaccination. These receptors were collected from a young man who received the YFV17D yellow fever vaccine.

This clonotype was recorded a few times. The rearrangement links TRBV20-1 to TRBJ2-7, with D possibly being TRBD1 (6 bases). CDR1 DFQATT and CDR2 SNEGSKA come from the germline V gene (reference sequence). Trimming shortened V by 0 bases and J by 2 bases, and 17 bases separated the two germline ends. The CDR3 is 16 residues long. The CDR3 here is CSARDQHRVFPYEQYV. The CDR3 DNA reads TGCAGTGCTAGAGATCAGCACAGGGTCTTTCCCTACGAGCAGTACGTC.

This clonotype was seen a handful of times. The CDR3 DNA follows: TGCAGTGCTAGTGGGGGCGGGGGGGCGTCCAATGAGCAGTTCTTC. It encodes CSASGGGGASNEQFF. This chain uses TRBV20-1 with TRBJ2-1, with 9 bases lining up with TRBD2. The V gene end was trimmed by 3 bases and the J gene end by 6 bases; junction bases not matched to a gene: 9. This CDR3 is 15 amino acids long. Per the germline V gene, CDR1 is DFQATT and CDR2 is SNEGSKA (reference sequence).

This clonotype was picked up a small number of times. This rearrangement joins TRBV7-8 to TRBJ2-3; no firm D call. V was clipped by 0 bases and J by 3 bases, with 13 bases between them. This CDR3 has 16 residues. Looked up from germline, CDR1 is SGHVS and CDR2 is FQNEAQ. The CDR3 DNA sequence: TGTGCCAGCAGCTTAGCGGGGATGGGAAGGACAGATACGCAGTATTTT. Protein sequence: CASSLAGMGRTDTQYF.

The gene calls are TRBV6-1 and TRBJ1-6; TRBD1 is a possible D gene (6 bases). The CDR3 loop spans 17 amino acids. Germline CDR1 MNHNS, CDR2 SASEGT. V lost 6 bases and J lost 7, with 22 bases in between. The chain's CDR3 is CASRARLSGARNSPLHF. DNA for the CDR3: TGTGCCAGCAGGGCGCGTCTCTCAGGGGCGCGGAATTCACCCCTCCACTTT.

J is TRBJ2-7 and V is TRBV12-3 or TRBV12-4, with 10 bases fitting TRBD1. The CDR3 spans 16 residues. Trimming removed 3 bases from V and 2 bases from J; junction bases left unmatched: 7. CDR3 nucleotides: TGTGCCAGCAGTTTGGGACAGGGGAGCAACGCCTACGAGCAGTACTTC. As protein: CASSLGQGSNAYEQYF.

Many counts were recorded for this clonotype. The chain has TRBV4-3 and TRBJ2-1; D gene ambiguous. The CDR3 loop spans 15 amino acids. Germline V lookup: CDR1 LGHNA, CDR2 YSLEER. V lost 0 bases and J 7 bases, leaving 13 bases between the germline ends. The CDR3 DNA sequence: TGCGCCAGCAGCCAAGATCGGGTGGGGTGGAATGAGCAGTTCTTC. Its translation is CASSQDRVGWNEQFF.

This clonotype was seen a handful of times. The V gene is TRBV18, the J gene TRBJ2-7, with 11 bases fitting TRBD1. V gave up 6 bases and J gave up 5 bases; unmatched junction bases: 6. The CDR3 consists of 14 residues. Germline CDR1 is KGHSH and CDR2 is LQKENI. This chain's CDR3 is CASSRGQGADEQYF. The CDR3 nucleotides are TGTGCCAGCTCCCGAGGACAGGGGGCAGACGAGCAGTACTTC. Full variable domain (outside the CDR3, taken from reference TRBV18 and TRBJ2-7): NAGVMQNPRHLVRRRGQEARLRCSPMKGHSHVYWYRQLPEEGLKFMVYLQKENIIDESGMPKERFSAEFPKEGPSILRIQQVVRGDSAAYFCASSRGQGADEQYFGPGTRLTVT.

The chain recombines TRBV10-3 with TRBJ2-5; TRBD1 might be the D (6 bases). This CDR3 is 15 amino acids long. V lost 3 bases to trimming and J lost 5 bases, with 16 bases between them. The germline CDR1 and CDR2 sequences are ENHRY and SYGVKD. The CDR3 nucleotides read TGTGCCATCAGTGACCCCACAGGGTACGGGGAGACCCAGTACTTC. It is translated as CAISDPTGYGETQYF.

This clonotype was counted a few times. The V call is TRBV14, the J call TRBJ2-1; D gene uncertain. The CDR3 is 12 residues long. V lost 0 bases and J 8 bases, leaving 5 bases between the germline ends. Germline-derived CDR1 and CDR2 are SGHDN and FVKESK. CDR3 residues: CASSQDWHEQFF. CDR3 DNA sequence: TGTGCCAGCAGCCAAGATTGGCATGAGCAGTTCTTC. Filled out from reference TRBV14 and TRBJ2-1, the complete variable domain reads EAGVTQFPSHSVIEKGQTVTLRCDPISGHDNLYWYRRVMGKEIKFLLHFVKESKQDESGMPNNRFLAERTGGTYSTLKVQPAELEDSGVYFCASSQDWHEQFFGPGTRLTVL.

This clonotype has just a few counts. This sequence joins TRBV12-3 or TRBV12-4 and TRBJ2-7, with D unresolved. The CDR3 is made up of 10 amino acids. V was pared by 5 bases and J by 2 bases, with 1 base between. This CDR3 reads CASSPYEQYF. The CDR3 nucleotides are TGTGCCAGCAGTCCCTACGAGCAGTACTTC.

The rearrangement uses TRBV6-2 or TRBV6-3 and TRBJ2-7, with D uncertain. This CDR3 comprises 13 residues. Germline loops: CDR1 MNHEY, CDR2 SVGEGT. Trimming shortened V by 5 bases and J by 4 bases, and 12 bases separated the two germline ends. In nucleotides, the CDR3 is TGTGCCAGCAGTCCCACGATCCATTACGAGCAGTACGTC. It encodes CASSPTIHYEQYV.

The chain employs TRBV4-3 and TRBJ2-1; TRBD1 might be the D (6 bases). The CDR3 spans 18 residues. The V and J ends lost 1 base and 0 bases respectively, with 16 bases between them. Germline lookup yields CDR1 LGHNA and CDR2 YSLEER. This CDR3 reads CASSQGVTGRYSYNEQFF. In DNA form, the CDR3 reads TGCGCCAGCAGCCAAGGAGTCACAGGGCGATACTCCTACAATGAGCAGTTCTTC.